Given below is one T cell receptor beta chain in context. Its antigen is still unknown. CD45RO-negative CD8 cells positively selected for CCR7 made up the naive population, which excluded terminally differentiated effector memory CD45RA+ cells. This specimen belongs to a study of shared clonotypes between healthy human individuals. Study-level points and caveats: Non-shared clonotypes showed lower generation probabilities than clonotypes common to all four donors.

The assay used deep level. Sequenced by immunoSEQ multiplex PCR; TCRdb stores in-frame clones only, minus some. Of about 590,000 clones in the sample, around 95% are singletons; the top ten hold 0.11%. V lost 4 bases and J lost 7, with 11 bases in between. The germline CDR1 and CDR2 sequences are MNHEY and SVGAGI. This CDR3 comprises 14 residues. Sequencing was performed on naive CD8+ T cells sorted from blood. This receptor was obtained from a woman under 40 in good health. The V and J genes are TRBV6-5 and TRBJ1-6; D is unresolved. The CDR3 region is CASSSLVENSPLHF. CDR3 nucleotide sequence: TGTGCCAGCAGTTCACTCGTCGAGAATTCACCCCTCCACTTT.